The sequence of this T cell receptor beta chain was determined in a study of cytomegalovirus exposure and HLA in healthy donors (dated by TCRdb to about 2017). With regard to the full study: In an earlier analysis of 550 to 750 of the donors, around 290 Gb of sequence data and 120 million or so unique TCR beta sequences from about 179 million T cells were reported. HLA typing covered class I and class II loci at four-digit resolution. A later analysis re-analyzed previously published TCR beta repertoires from about 730 donors and added high-resolution HLA genotyping to study TCR occurrence patterns. A later genetic analysis used genome-wide SNP genotypes for about 60% of the roughly 700 donors, treating that subset as a discovery cohort. Several DR-DQ haplotypes were handled as single units for association and clustering because linkage in the cohort was strong. The number of typed donors differed by locus: about 620-630 for A, B, C, DRB1 and DQB1; approximately 530 for DQA1; approximately 600 for DPA1; and about 450 for DPB1. In the later analysis, no new phenotypic data were used to find candidate immune exposures; instead, reliance was placed on TCR beta sequences and their occurrence across donors. The T cell repertoires of 666 subjects were profiled by immunosequencing and related to cytomegalovirus serostatus. Besides the first cohort of more than 650 subjects, a separate validation cohort made up of 120 different subjects was used. The study combined high-throughput TCR immunosequencing, statistical association of individual TCRs with disease status, and machine learning to predict cytomegalovirus infection status. Roughly 300 gigabases of sequencing data and around 80 million unique TCR sequences made up an early release that covered approximately 700 HLA-typed donors. The study aimed to test whether signatures of past pathogen exposure could be identified by cataloging public T cell receptors. The genetic ancestry cluster associated with self-reported Caucasian donors included 70% to 85% of the 398 genotyped donors. Across about 380 genotyped donors of the cohort, an average of about 240,000 unique TCR beta nucleotide sequences per donor were sequenced, and approximately 17% of those sequences were non-productive. An earlier analysis of some 500 of the donors used high-throughput TCR beta sequencing to judge whether each TCR beta V gene segment behaved as functional or pseudogenic. Alongside the repertoire data, information on donor age, sex, ethnicity and CMV serostatus was compiled. All discovery cohort repertoires had been generated using a single sequencing platform.

Turning to this clone: It has no known antigen specificity. Base qualities were left out, and no much larger clone turns up one base away.

To prepare the library, the immunoSEQ multiplex PCR assay was applied. The multiplex PCR relied on a mix of 60 forward primers for TCR Vbeta segments and 13 reverse primers for TCR Jbeta segments. The CDR3 region of rearranged TCR beta genes was amplified from genomic DNA by a multiplex PCR assay. Amplified TCR beta libraries were sequenced as 87-base-pair reads on the Illumina HiSeq System. On the study's bioinformatics: A later analysis counted 75 million to 100 million unique TCR beta chains across the approximately 700 repertoires, and some 11 million of these chains were shared by at least two donors. Raw reads were error-corrected and collapsed into unique sequences with a nearest-neighbor algorithm that merged closely related sequences to remove PCR and sequencing errors. V, D and J gene segments were assigned by aligning CDR3 sequences to IMGT reference sequences. For a sequence to be retained, at least a six-nucleotide match to both a V gene segment and a J gene segment was required. Rearrangements were classified as productive when the CDR3 lacked stop codons and remained in frame with V and J, and all other rearrangements were classified as non-productive. Following IMGT convention, CDR3 was defined as the stretch from the second conserved V-encoded cysteine up to the conserved J-encoded phenylalanine. The earlier analysis of roughly 590 of the donors excluded any sequence lacking an unambiguous match to a single V gene segment. An earlier analysis of roughly 590 of the donors called V segments functional above 56.7% productive rearrangements and segregating when the between-donor standard deviation exceeded 5%. To diagnose cytomegalovirus status from the catalog of TCR beta chain sequences, a statistical classification framework was built. In a later analysis, V and J genes were assigned by comparing TCR nucleotide sequences against IMGT/GENE-DB human TR gene sequences. A later analysis assigned CDR3 sequences and most-parsimonious VDJ recombination scenarios with the TCRdist pipeline. In a later analysis, each TCR beta chain was defined by its CDR3 amino acid sequence together with its V-gene family, and reads lacking a unique V-gene family were excluded. A later analysis removed 450 to 600 highly shared, low-generation-probability nucleotide sequences to deal with suspected cross-contamination and a sequencing artifact. A later analysis calculated a clonal expansion index for each public chain from normalized within-repertoire ranks of inferred template counts. A later analysis computed generation probabilities with a VDJ recombination model fitted to out-of-frame rearrangements, and checked the results against IGoR. In a later analysis, TCR-TCR, TCR-HLA and TCR-CMV co-occurrence was scored with hypergeometric tests, and a repertoire-size bias correction was applied to TCR pairs. To estimate false discovery rates, a later analysis permuted the HLA or CMV assignments 20 times. In a later analysis, co-occurring TCRs were grouped using DBSCAN, and TCRdist sequence similarity was added for clustering within HLA-allele-positive subsets. Repertoires with fewer than 30,000 or more than 120,000 public chains were left out of co-occurrence clustering, as were five repertoires with anomalous nucleotide sharing. Not all clones reach the TCRdb copy of this immuneACCESS table, which keeps in-frame sequences only. Checked studies attribute under half of the gap to unresolved V genes and leave the rest unexplained. The V and J calls and clone size were taken over from that table, and D and trimming were inferred from the DNA. For this sample the table gives 100,000 to 120,000 clones, of which 65% to 85% were detected only once. About 6.8% of the sample is taken by the ten largest.

The investigation overall reported the following: In an earlier analysis of roughly 560 of the donors, most TCR beta V segments were observed in productive rearrangements about 90% or about 30% of the time, broadly matching IMGT annotations. Correlated functional status among segregating V segments might reflect linkage disequilibrium, but an unknown experimental factor could not be ruled out. Some IMGT-functional V segments, including TRBV6-2 and TRBV6-3, could not be told apart with the 87-base-pair reads, so those segments were excluded. A later genetic analysis associated a missense DCLRE1C variant with V-gene and J-gene trimming of TCR beta chains, and an independent cohort replicated the association. A few of the identified cytomegalovirus-associated TCR beta chains were confirmed in vitro to be specific for cytomegalovirus antigens. The study listed 150 to 200 TCR beta chains as associated with cytomegalovirus. A cluster of highly shared sequence variants was judged likely to be a technical artifact of the sequencing pipeline. At a false discovery rate of 0.05, a later analysis linked 15,000 to 20,000 TCR beta sequences to specific HLA alleles. Across donors, most TCR sequences were observed very rarely, whereas some public TCRs were present in many individuals. In a later analysis, most CMV-associated TCR beta chains were found to appear HLA-restricted, with HLA associations seemingly driven largely by CMV exposure. In a later analysis, HLA-associated TCR beta chains showed more clonal expansion and lower generation probabilities than non-associated chains that were equally common. HLA typing was unavailable for some donors at each locus, so association tests used only the typed subset. The only immune exposure information available for the cohort was CMV serostatus. According to a later analysis, TCR association rates differed among HLA loci, with DRB1 alleles showing the most associated TCRs and HLA-C alleles showing the fewest. In this cohort, only TCR beta chains were sequenced, and detectable features were limited by the absence of alpha or paired-chain data. A later genetic analysis reported fewer N-insertions in productive TCRs among donors in an Asian-associated ancestry cluster than the roughly 700-donor mean. The presence/absence analyses assumed that sequencing depth was roughly uniform across donors, and that assumption may not be true. In both the original and validation cohorts, the classifier was reported to diagnose cytomegalovirus status with high specificity and sensitivity. Seventeen rarely observed V segments, including chromosome 9 orphons, were excluded from the earlier analysis of several hundred of the donors because counts were too low. According to a later analysis, parvovirus B19, influenza, CMV and Epstein-Barr virus appeared linked to several top co-occurrence clusters. The authors suggested that the approach could potentially be extended to other disease states and immunological phenotypes. A further reported finding was that TCR beta sequences accurately predicted the HLA-A and HLA-B alleles for most subjects in the first cohort. When HLA alleles, especially DR and DQ, strongly co-occurred, attributing TCR associations to individual alleles was difficult.

In total, approximately 690 healthy bone marrow donors made up the cohort. All cohort members were sampled while nominally healthy, although unrecorded immune exposures were likely present. The donor tested CMV seropositive and was one of the 289 seropositive cohort members. A peripheral blood sample was collected from each donor, and TCR beta sequencing was performed on peripheral blood mononuclear cells. The Qiagen DNeasy Blood Extraction Kit was used to extract genomic DNA from the blood cell samples. The CDR3 numbers 16 residues from cysteine through phenylalanine. Only the CDR3 portion is preserved as DNA: 48 bases, with reading frame beginning at the first base. Trimming takes 1 base off V and 0 bases off J; junction bases not matched to a gene: 1. Taken from the germline V gene, the CDR1 and CDR2 loops are LGHNT and FRNRAP.

The origin of this receptor is a man younger than 40 in good health and CMV-seropositive. This sequence uses TRBV12-5 and TRBJ2-3, with 10 central nucleotides matching TRBD2. Sequenced input: PBMCs. The nucleotides read TGTGCTAGTGGTTTGGGTAGCGGGGGGAGCACAGATACGCAGTATTTT. Translated, this gives CASGLGSGGSTDTQYF.